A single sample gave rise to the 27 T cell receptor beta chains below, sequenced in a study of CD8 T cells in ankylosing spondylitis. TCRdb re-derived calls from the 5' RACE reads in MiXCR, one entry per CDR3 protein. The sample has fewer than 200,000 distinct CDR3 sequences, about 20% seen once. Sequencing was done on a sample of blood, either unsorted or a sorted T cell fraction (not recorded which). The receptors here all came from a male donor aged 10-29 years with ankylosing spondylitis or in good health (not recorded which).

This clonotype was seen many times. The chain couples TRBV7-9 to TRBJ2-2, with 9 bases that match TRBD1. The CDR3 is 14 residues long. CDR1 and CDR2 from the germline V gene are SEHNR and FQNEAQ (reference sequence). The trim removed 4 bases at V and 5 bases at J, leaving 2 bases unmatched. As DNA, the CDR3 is TGTGCCAGCAGCTCCGGGACAGGGACCGGGGAGCTGTTTTTT. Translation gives CASSSGTGTGELFF.

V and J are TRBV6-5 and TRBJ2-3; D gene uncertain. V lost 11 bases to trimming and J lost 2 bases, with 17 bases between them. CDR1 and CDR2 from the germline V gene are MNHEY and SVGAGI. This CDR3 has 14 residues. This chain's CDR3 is CASADGPFTDTQYF. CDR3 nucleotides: TGTGCCTCGGCGGACGGACCATTCACAGATACGCAGTATTTT.

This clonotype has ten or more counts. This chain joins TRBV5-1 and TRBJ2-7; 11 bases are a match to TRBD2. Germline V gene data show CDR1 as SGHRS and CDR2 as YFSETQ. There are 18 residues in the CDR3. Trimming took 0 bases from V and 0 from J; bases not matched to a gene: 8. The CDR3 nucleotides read TGCGCCAGCAGCTTGGCCCTGGGGACTAGCGGATCCTCCTACGAGCAGTACTTC. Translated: CASSLALGTSGSSYEQYF.

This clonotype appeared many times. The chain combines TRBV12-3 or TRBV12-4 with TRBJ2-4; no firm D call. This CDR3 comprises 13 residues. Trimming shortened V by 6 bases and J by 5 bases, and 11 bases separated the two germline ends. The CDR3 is CASRSRLENIQYF. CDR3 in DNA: TGTGCCAGCAGGTCTCGACTGGAAAACATTCAGTACTTC.

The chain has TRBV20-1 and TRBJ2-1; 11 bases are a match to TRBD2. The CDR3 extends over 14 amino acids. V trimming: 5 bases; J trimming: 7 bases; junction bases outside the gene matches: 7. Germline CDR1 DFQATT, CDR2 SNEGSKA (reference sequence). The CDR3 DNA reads TGCAGTGCTGATAGCGGGAGGGTTAGGAATGAGCAGTTCTTC. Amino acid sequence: CSADSGRVRNEQFF.

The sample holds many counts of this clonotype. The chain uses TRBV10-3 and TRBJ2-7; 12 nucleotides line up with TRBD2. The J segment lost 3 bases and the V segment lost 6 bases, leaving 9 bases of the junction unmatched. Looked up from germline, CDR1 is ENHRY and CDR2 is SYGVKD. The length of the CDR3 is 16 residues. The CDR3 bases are TGTGCCATCAGGGAAGAGGTGACTAGCGGGAGCTACGAGCAGTACTTC. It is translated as CAIREEVTSGSYEQYF.

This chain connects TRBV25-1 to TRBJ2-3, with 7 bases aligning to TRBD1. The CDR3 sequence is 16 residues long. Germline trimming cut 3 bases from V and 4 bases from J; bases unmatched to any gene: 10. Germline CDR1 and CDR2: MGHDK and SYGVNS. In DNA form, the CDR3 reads TGTGCCAGCAGTGACCTACGACAGGGTCCGCCAGATACGCAGTATTTT. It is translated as CASSDLRQGPPDTQYF.

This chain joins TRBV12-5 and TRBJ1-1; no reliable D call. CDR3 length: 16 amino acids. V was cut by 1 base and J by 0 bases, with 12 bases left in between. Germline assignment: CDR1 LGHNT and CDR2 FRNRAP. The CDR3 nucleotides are TGTGCTAGTGGTTTGGACAGTTTGACCTTGAACACTGAAGCTTTCTTT. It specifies CASGLDSLTLNTEAFF. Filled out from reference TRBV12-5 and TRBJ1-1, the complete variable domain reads DARVTQTPRHKVTEMGQEVTMRCQPILGHNTVFWYRQTMMQGLELLAYFRNRAPLDDSGMPKDRFSAEMPDATLATLKIQPSEPRDSAVYFCASGLDSLTLNTEAFFGQGTRLTVV.

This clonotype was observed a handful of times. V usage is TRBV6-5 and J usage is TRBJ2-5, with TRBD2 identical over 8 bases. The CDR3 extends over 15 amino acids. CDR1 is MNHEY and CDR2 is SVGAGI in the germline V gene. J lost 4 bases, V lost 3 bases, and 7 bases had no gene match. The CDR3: CASSYPGLAGETQYF. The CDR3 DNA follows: TGTGCCAGCAGTTATCCCGGACTAGCCGGAGAGACCCAGTACTTC.

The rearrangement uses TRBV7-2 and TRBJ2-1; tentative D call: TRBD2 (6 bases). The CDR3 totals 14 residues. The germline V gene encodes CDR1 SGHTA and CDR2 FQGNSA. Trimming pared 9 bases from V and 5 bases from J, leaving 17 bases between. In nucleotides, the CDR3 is TGTGCCAGTTGCCGGGACTCCGCTAACAATGAGCAGTTCTTC. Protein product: CASCRDSANNEQFF. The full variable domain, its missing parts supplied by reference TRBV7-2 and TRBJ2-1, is GAGVSQSPSNKVTEKGKDVELRCDPISGHTALYWYRQSLGQGLEFLIYFQGNSAPDKSGLPSDRFSAERTGGSVSTLTIQRTQQEDSAVYLCASCRDSANNEQFFGPGTRLTVL.

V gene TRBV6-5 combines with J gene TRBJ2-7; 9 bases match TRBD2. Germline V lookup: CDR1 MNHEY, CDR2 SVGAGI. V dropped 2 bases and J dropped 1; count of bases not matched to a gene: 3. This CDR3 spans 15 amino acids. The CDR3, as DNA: TGTGCCAGCAGTTACCAAGCGGGAGGTTCCTACGAGCAGTACGTC. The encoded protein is CASSYQAGGSYEQYV.

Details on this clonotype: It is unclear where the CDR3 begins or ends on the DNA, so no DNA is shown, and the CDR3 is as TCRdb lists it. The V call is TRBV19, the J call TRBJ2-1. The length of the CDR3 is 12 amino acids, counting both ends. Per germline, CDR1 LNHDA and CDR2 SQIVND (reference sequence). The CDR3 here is CASSILAAEQFF.

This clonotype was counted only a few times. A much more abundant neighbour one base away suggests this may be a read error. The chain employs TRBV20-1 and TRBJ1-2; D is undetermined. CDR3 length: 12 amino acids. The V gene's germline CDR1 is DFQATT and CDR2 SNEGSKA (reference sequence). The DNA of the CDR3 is TGCAGTGCTAGAGCACTTTCCTATGGCTACCCCTTC. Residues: CSARALSYGYPF.

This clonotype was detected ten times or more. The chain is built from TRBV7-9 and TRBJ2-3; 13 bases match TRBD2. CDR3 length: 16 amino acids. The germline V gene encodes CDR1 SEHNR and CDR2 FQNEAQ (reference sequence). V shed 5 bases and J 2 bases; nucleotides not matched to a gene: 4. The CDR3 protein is CASSQTSGRATDTQYF. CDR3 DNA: TGTGCCAGCAGCCAAACTAGCGGGAGGGCCACAGATACGCAGTATTTT.

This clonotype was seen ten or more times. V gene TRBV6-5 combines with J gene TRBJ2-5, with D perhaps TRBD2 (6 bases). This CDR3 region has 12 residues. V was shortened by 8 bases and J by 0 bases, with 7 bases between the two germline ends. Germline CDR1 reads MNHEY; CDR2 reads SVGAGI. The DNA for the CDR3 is TGTGCCAGCCGGGGGTACCAAGAGACCCAGTACTTC. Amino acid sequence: CASRGYQETQYF.

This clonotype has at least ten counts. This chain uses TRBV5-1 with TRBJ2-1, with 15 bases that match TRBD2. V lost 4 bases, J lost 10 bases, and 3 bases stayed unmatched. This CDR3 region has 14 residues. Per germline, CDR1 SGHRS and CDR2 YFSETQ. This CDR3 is CASSPGTSGREQFF. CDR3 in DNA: TGCGCCAGCAGCCCCGGGACTAGCGGGAGGGAGCAGTTCTTC.

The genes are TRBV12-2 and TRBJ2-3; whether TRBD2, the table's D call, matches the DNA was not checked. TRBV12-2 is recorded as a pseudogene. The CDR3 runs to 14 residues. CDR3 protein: CASRLRWGGDTQYF. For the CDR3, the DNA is TGTGCAAGTCGCTTACGTTGGGGAGGGGATACGCAGTATTTT.

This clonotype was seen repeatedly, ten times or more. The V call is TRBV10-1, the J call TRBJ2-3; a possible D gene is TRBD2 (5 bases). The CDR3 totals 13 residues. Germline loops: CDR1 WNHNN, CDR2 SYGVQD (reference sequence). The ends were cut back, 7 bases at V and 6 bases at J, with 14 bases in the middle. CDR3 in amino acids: CASNQLVGDTQYF. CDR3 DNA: TGCGCCAGCAATCAACTAGTCGGCGATACGCAGTATTTT.

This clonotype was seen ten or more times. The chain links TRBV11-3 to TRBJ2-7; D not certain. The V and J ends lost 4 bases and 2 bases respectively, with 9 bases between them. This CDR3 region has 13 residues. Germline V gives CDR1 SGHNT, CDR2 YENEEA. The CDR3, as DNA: TGTGCCAGCAGCTCGGGCGCGGCCTACGAGCAGTACGTC. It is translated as CASSSGAAYEQYV.

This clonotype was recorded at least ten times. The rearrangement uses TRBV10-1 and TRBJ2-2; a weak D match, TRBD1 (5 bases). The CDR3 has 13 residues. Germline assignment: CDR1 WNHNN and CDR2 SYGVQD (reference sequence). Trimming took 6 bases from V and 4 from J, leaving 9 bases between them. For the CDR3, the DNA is TGCGCCAGCAGCCAGACAGTCACCGGGGAGCTGTTTTTT. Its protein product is CASSQTVTGELFF.

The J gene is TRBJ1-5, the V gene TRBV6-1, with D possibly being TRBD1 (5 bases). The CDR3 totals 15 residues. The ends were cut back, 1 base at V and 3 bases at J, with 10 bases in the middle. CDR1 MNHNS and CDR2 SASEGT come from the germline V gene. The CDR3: CASSEGDLPNQPQHF. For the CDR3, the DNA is TGTGCCAGCAGTGAAGGGGACCTACCCAATCAGCCCCAGCATTTT.

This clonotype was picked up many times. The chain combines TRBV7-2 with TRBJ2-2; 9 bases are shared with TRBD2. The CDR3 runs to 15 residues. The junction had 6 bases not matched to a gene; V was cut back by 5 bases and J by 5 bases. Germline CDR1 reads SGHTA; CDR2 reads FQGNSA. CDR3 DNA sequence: TGTGCCAGCAGCCCTACTAGCGGGCCTACCGGGGAGCTGTTTTTT. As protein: CASSPTSGPTGELFF.

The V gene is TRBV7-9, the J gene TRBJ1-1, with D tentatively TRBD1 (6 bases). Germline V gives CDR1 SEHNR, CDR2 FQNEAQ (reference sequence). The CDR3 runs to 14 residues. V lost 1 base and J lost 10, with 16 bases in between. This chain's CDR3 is CASSLEGGSGAAFF. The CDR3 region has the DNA TGTGCCAGCAGCTTAGAGGGAGGGTCAGGGGCAGCTTTCTTT. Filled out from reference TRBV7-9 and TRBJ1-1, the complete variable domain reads DTGVSQNPRHKITKRGQNVTFRCDPISEHNRLYWYRQTLGQGPEFLTYFQNEAQLEKSRLLSDRFSAERPKGSFSTLEIQRTEQGDSAMYLCASSLEGGSGAAFFGQGTRLTVV.

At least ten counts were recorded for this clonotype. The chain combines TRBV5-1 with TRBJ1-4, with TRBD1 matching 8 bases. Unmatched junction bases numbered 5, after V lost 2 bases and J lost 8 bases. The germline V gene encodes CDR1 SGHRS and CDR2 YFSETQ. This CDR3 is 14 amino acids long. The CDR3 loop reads CASSFGQGDEKLFF. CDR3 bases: TGCGCCAGCAGCTTTGGACAGGGTGACGAAAAACTGTTTTTT.

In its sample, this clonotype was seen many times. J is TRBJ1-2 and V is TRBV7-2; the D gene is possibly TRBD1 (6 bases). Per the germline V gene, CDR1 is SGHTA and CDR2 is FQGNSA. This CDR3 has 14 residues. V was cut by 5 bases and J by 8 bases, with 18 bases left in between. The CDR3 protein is CASSPRAGVWGYTF. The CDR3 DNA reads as TGTGCCAGCAGCCCCCGCGCAGGGGTGTGGGGCTACACCTTC.

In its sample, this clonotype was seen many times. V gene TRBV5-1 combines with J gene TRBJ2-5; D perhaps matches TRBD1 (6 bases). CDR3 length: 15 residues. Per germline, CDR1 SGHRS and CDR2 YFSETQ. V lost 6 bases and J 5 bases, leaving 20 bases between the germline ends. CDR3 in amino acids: CASTLTGSPAETQYF. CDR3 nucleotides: TGCGCCAGCACCCTCACAGGGTCCCCGGCGGAGACCCAGTACTTC.

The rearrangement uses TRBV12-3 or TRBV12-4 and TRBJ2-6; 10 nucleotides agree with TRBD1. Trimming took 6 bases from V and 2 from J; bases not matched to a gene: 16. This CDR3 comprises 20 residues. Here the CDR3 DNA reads TGTGCCAGCAGGGACCGGGACAGGGGCTTCCTTGTGGCTGGGGCCAACGTCCTGACTTTC. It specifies CASRDRDRGFLVAGANVLTF.